This T cell receptor (beta chain) was captured in a study of cytomegalovirus exposure and HLA in healthy donors. Study conclusions and caveats: In an earlier analysis, productive rearrangement rates for most beta V segments clustered near 87% or 30%. Across donors, most TCRs were seen rarely, yet some public ones were widespread.

As for this clone: Its antigen is currently unknown.

PCR primers comprised 60 Vbeta and 13 Jbeta primers. The method was immunoSEQ multiplex PCR; TCRdb's version includes in-frame clones alone and lacks a portion of them. The sample has roughly 200,000 clones; 80% to 90% are singletons. The CDR3 spans 14 residues. Deletions cut 2 bases from V and 7 bases from J, with 14 bases between. In germline, CDR1 is MNHEY, CDR2 SVGAGI. Material for sequencing was PBMCs. The chain links TRBV6-5 to TRBJ1-2, with a tentative D call TRBD1 (5 bases). The receptor comes from a woman in her 30s in good health and CMV-seronegative. CDR3 DNA sequence: TGTGCCAGCAGTTACGGCCAACTCGGGGGTGGCTACACCTTC. Encoded protein: CASSYGQLGGGYTF.